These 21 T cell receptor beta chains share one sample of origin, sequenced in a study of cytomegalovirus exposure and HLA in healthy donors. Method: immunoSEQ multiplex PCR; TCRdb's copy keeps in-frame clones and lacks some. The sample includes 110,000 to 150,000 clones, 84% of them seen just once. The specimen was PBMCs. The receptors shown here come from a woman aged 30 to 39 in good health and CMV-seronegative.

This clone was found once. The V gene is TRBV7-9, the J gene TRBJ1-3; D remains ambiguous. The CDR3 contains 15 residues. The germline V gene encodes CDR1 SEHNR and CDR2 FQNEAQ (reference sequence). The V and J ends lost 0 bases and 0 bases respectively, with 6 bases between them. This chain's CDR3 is CASSLAIGSGNTIYF. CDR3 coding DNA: TGTGCCAGCAGCTTAGCCATCGGCTCTGGAAACACCATATATTTT.

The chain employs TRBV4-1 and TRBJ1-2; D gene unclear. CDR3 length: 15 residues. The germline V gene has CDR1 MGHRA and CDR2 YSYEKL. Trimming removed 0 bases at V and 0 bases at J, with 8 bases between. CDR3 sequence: CASSQDLGANYGYTF. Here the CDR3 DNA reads TGCGCCAGCAGCCAAGATTTGGGAGCTAACTATGGCTACACCTTC.

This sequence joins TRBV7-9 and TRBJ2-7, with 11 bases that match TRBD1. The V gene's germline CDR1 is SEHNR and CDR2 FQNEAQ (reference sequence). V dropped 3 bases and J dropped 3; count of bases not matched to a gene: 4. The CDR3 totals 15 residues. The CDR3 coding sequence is TGTGCCAGCAGCTTGGGACAGGGGGAGGTCTACGAGCAGTACTTC. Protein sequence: CASSLGQGEVYEQYF. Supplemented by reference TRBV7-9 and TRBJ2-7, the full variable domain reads DTGVSQNPRHKITKRGQNVTFRCDPISEHNRLYWYRQTLGQGPEFLTYFQNEAQLEKSRLLSDRFSAERPKGSFSTLEIQRTEQGDSAMYLCASSLGQGEVYEQYFGPGTRLTVT.

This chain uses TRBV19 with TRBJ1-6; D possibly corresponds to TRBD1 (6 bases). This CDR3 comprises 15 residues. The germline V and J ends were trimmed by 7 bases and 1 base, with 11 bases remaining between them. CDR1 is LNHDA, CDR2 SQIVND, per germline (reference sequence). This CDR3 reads CASNQGRSYNSPLHF. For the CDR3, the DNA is TGTGCCAGTAACCAGGGGAGATCCTATAATTCACCCCTCCACTTT. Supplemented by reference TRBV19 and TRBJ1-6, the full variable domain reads DGGITQSPKYLFRKEGQNVTLSCEQNLNHDAMYWYRQDPGQGLRLIYYSQIVNDFQKGDIAEGYSVSREKKESFPLTVTSAQKNPTAFYLCASNQGRSYNSPLHFGNGTRLTVT.

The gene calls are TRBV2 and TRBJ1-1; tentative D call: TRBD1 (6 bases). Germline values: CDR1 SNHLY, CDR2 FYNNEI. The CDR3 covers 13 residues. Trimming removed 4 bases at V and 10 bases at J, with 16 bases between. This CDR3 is CASSASWQGRAFF. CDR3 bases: TGTGCCAGCAGTGCGAGTTGGCAGGGGAGAGCTTTCTTT.

In DNA form, the CDR3 reads TGTGCCAGCAGTCCGACTAGTGATACGCAGTATTTT. It is translated as CASSPTSDTQYF. The V gene is TRBV2, the J gene TRBJ2-3; a possible D gene is TRBD2 (6 bases). Germline loops: CDR1 SNHLY, CDR2 FYNNEI. V dropped 5 bases and J dropped 6 bases, with 9 bases sitting between them. The CDR3 contains 12 residues.

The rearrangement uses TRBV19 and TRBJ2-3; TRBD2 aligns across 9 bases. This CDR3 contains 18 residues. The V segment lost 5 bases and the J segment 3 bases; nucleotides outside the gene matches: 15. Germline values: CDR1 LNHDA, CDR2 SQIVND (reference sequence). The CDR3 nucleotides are TGTGCCAGTAGTCCCCCGCGGGGGGGCGTAGGAAGTACAGATACGCAGTATTTT. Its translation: CASSPPRGGVGSTDTQYF. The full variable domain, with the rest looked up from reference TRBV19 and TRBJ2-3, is DGGITQSPKYLFRKEGQNVTLSCEQNLNHDAMYWYRQDPGQGLRLIYYSQIVNDFQKGDIAEGYSVSREKKESFPLTVTSAQKNPTAFYLCASSPPRGGVGSTDTQYFGPGTRLTVL.

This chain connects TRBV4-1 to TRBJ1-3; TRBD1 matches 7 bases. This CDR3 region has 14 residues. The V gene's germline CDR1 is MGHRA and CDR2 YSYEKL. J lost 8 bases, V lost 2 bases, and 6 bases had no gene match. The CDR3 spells CASSQSGTEDTIYF. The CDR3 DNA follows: TGCGCCAGCAGCCAATCCGGGACAGAGGACACCATATATTTT.

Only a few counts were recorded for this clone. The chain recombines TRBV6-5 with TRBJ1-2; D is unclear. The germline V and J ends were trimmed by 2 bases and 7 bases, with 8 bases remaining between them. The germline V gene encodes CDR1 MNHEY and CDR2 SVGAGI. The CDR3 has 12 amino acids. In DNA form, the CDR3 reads TGTGCCAGCAGTTACAGAGGGTCTGGCTACACCTTC. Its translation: CASSYRGSGYTF.

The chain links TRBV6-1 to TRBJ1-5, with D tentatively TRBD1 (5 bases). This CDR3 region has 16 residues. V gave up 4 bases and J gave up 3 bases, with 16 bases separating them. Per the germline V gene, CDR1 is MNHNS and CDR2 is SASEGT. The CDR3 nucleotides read TGTGCCAGCAGTGGGCAGGGCGCAACTCTCAATCAGCCCCAGCATTTT. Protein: CASSGQGATLNQPQHF.

CDR3 in amino acids: CASSPTGGARGYTF. The CDR3, as DNA: TGTGCCAGCAGCCCTACAGGGGGCGCCCGGGGCTACACCTTC. The rearrangement uses TRBV28 and TRBJ1-2; TRBD1 matches at 9 bases. There are 14 residues in the CDR3. Losses at the gene ends were 6 bases for V and 8 bases for J; bases not matched to a gene: 10. Looked up from germline, CDR1 is MDHEN and CDR2 is SYDVKM.

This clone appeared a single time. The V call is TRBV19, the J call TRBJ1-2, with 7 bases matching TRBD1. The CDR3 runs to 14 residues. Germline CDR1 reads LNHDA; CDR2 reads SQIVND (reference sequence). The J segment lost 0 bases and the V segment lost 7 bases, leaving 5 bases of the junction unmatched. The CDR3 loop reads CASKRQGANYGYTF. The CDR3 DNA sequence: TGTGCCAGTAAAAGACAGGGAGCTAACTATGGCTACACCTTC.

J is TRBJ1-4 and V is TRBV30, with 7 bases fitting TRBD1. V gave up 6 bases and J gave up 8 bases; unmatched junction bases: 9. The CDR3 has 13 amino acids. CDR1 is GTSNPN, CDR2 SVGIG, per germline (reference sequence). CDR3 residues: CACPDRVGEKLFF. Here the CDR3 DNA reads TGTGCCTGCCCTGACAGGGTGGGAGAAAAACTGTTTTTT.

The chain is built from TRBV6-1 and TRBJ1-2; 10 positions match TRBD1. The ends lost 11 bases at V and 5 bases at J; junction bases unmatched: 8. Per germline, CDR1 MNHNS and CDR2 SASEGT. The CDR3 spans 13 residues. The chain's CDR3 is CAGQGGRRYGYTF. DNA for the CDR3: TGTGCCGGACAGGGGGGACGGCGATATGGCTACACCTTC.

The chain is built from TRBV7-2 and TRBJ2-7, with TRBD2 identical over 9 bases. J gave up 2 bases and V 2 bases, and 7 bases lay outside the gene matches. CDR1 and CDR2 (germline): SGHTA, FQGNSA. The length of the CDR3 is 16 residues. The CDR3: CASSLWASGNTYEQYF. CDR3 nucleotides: TGTGCCAGCAGCTTATGGGCTAGCGGGAACACCTACGAGCAGTACTTC.

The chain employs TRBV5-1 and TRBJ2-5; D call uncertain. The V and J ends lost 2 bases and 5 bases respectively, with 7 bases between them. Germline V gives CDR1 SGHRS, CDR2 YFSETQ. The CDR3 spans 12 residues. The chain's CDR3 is CASSFEEETQYF. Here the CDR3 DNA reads TGCGCCAGCAGCTTTGAGGAGGAGACCCAGTACTTC.

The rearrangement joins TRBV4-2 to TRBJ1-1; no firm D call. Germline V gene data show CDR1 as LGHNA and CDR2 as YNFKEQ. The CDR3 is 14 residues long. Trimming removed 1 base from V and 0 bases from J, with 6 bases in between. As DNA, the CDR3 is TGTGCCAGCAGCCAAGCTTTAATGAACACTGAAGCTTTCTTT. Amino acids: CASSQALMNTEAFF.

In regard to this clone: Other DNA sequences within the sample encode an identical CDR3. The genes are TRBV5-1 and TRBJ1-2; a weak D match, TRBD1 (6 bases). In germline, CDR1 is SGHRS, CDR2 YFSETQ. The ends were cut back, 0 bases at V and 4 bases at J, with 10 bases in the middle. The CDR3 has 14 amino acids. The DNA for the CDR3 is TGCGCCAGCAGCTTGGGTACAGGGATCTATGGCTACACCTTC. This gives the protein CASSLGTGIYGYTF.

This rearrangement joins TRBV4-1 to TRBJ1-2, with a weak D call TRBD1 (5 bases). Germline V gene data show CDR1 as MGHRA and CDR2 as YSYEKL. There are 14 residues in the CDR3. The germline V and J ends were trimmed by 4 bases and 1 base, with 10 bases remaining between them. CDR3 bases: TGCGCCAGCAGCCCGGGACTCCTTAACTATGGCTACACCTTC. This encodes CASSPGLLNYGYTF.

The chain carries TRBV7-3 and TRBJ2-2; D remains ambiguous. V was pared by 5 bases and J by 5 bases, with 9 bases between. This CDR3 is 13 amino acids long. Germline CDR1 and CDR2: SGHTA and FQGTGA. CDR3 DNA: TGTGCCAGCAGCAGAGTTAGAACCGGGGAGCTGTTTTTT. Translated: CASSRVRTGELFF.

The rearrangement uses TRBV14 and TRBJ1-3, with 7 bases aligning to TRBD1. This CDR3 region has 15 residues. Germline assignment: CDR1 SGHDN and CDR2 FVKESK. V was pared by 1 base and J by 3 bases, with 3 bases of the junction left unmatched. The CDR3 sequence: CASSQGRQGGNTIYF. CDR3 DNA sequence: TGTGCCAGCAGCCAAGGACGACAGGGTGGAAACACCATATATTTT. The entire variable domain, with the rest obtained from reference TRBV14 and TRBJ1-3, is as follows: EAGVTQFPSHSVIEKGQTVTLRCDPISGHDNLYWYRRVMGKEIKFLLHFVKESKQDESGMPNNRFLAERTGGTYSTLKVQPAELEDSGVYFCASSQGRQGGNTIYFGEGSWLTVV.